This TCR beta chain appears in the sequencing data of a study of T-cell memory formation after mild COVID-19. Across the whole study: The two donors had largely donor-specific TCR clusters.

Per germline, CDR1 SGHRS and CDR2 YFSETQ. The CDR3 length is 15 residues. The V and J ends lost 4 bases and 6 bases respectively, with 14 bases between them. TCRdb re-derived calls from the 5' RACE reads in MiXCR, one entry per CDR3 protein. The repertoire holds 150,000 to 200,000 distinct CDR3 sequences, 11% seen once, with 3% to 4% in the top ten. This clonotype showed up just a few times. The sequence derives from a man in his late teens or twenties who had mild COVID-19 (a few samples of this study predate the infection). Cell type and time point are not known. The V gene is TRBV5-1, the J gene TRBJ1-6, with D possibly being TRBD1 (5 bases). Sequenced sample: PBMCs or a T cell subset sorted from them (not recorded which). The CDR3 DNA reads TGCGCCAGCAGCCTGGGGACGACCTTTAATTCACCCCTCCACTTT. It translates to CASSLGTTFNSPLHF.